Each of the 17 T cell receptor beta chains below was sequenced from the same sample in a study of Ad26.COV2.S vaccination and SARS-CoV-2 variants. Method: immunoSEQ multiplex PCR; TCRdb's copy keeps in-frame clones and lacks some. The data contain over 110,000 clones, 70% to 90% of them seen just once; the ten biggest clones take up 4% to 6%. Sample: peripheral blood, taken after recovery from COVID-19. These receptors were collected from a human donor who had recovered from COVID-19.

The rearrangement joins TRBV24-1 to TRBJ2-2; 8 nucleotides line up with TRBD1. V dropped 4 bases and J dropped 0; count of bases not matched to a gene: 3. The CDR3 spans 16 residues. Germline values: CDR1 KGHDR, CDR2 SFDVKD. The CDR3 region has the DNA TGTGCCACCAGTGAAACGACAGGGGCGAACACCGGGGAGCTGTTTTTT. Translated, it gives CATSETTGANTGELFF.

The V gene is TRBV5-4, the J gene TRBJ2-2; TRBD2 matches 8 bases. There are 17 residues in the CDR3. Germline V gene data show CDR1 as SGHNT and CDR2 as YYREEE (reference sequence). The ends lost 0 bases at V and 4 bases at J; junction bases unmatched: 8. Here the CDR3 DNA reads TGTGCCAGCAGCTTGGACTTAGCGGGGTTAAGCACCGGGGAGCTGTTTTTT. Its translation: CASSLDLAGLSTGELFF.

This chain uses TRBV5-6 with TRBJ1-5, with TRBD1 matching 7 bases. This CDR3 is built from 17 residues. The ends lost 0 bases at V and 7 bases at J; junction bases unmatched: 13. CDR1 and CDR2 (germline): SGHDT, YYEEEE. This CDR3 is CASSLGLITGEYQPQHF. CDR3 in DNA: TGTGCCAGCAGCTTGGGGCTCATTACAGGGGAGTACCAGCCCCAGCATTTT.

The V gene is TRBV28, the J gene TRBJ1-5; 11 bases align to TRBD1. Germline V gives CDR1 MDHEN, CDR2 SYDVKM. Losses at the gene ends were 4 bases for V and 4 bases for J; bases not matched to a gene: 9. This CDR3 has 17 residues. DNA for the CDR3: TGTGCCAGCAGTTCTGCCGGGACAGGGGGGTATAATCAGCCCCAGCATTTT. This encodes CASSSAGTGGYNQPQHF. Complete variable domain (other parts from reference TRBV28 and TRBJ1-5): DVKVTQSSRYLVKRTGEKVFLECVQDMDHENMFWYRQDPGLGLRLIYFSYDVKMKEKGDIPEGYSVSREKKERFSLILESASTNQTSMYLCASSSAGTGGYNQPQHFGDGTRLSIL.

This CDR3 is CASMGRIDTQYF. The DNA of the CDR3 is TGTGCCAGCATGGGCCGGATAGATACGCAGTATTTT. V gene TRBV6-5 combines with J gene TRBJ2-3, with no clear D. The CDR3 is 12 amino acids. Germline CDR1 reads MNHEY; CDR2 reads SVGAGI. Between the trimmed V and J ends, which lost 7 bases and 5 bases, there was a span of 10 bases.

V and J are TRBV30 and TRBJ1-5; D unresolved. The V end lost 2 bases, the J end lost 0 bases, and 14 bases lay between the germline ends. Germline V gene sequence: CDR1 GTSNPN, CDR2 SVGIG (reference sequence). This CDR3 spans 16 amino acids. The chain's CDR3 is CAWSKGSFYSNQPQHF. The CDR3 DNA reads TGTGCCTGGAGTAAAGGGTCCTTTTATAGCAATCAGCCCCAGCATTTT.

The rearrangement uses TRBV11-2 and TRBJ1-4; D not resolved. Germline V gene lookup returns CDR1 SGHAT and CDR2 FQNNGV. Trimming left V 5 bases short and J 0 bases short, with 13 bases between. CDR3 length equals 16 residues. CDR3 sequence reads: CASSRPGGATNEKLFF. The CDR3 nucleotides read TGTGCCAGCAGCCGACCGGGTGGGGCAACTAATGAAAAACTGTTTTTT.

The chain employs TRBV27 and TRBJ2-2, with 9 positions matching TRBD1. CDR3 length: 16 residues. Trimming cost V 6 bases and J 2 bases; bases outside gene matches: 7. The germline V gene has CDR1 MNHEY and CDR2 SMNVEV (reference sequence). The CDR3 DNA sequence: TGTGCCAGCAGCAATGACAGGGGGGGTAACACCGGGGAGCTGTTTTTT. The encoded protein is CASSNDRGGNTGELFF.

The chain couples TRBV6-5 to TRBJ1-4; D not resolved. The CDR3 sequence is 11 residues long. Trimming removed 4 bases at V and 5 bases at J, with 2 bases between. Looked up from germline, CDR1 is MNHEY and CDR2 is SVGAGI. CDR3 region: CASSFNEKLFF. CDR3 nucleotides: TGTGCCAGCAGTTTCAATGAAAAACTGTTTTTT.

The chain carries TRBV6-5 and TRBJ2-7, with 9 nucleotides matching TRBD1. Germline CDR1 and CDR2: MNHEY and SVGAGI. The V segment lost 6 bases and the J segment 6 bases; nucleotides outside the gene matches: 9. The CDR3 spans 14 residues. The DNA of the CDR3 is TGTGCCAGCAGGGGTCAGGGACAGGGATTCGAGCAGTACTTC. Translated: CASRGQGQGFEQYF.

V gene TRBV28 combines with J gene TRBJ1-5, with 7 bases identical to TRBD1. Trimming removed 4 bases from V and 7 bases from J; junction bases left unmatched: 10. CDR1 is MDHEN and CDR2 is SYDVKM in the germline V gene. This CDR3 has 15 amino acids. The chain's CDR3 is CASSWPTGREQPQHF. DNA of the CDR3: TGTGCCAGCAGTTGGCCGACAGGGAGGGAACAGCCCCAGCATTTT.

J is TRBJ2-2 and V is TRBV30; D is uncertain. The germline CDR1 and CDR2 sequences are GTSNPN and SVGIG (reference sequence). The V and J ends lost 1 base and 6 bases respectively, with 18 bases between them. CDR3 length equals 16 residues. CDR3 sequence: CAWSGLFAQAAGELFF. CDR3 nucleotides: TGTGCCTGGAGTGGGCTTTTTGCTCAGGCCGCCGGGGAGCTGTTTTTT.

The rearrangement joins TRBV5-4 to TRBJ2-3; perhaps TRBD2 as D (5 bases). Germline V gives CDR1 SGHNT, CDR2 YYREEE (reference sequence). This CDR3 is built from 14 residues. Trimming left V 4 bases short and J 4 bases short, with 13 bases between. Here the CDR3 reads CASSADTAADTQYF. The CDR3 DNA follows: TGTGCCAGCAGCGCAGATACAGCGGCAGATACGCAGTATTTT.

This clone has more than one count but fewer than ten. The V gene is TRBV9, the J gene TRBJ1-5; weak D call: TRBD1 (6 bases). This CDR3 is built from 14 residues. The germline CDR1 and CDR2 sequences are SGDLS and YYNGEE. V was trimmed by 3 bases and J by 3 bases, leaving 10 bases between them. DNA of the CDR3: TGTGCCAGCAGCGGAACAGGGTCCAATCAGCCCCAGCATTTT. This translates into CASSGTGSNQPQHF.

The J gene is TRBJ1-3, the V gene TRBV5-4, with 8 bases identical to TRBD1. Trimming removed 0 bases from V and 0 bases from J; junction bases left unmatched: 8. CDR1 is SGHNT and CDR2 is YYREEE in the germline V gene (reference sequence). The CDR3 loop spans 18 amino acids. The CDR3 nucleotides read TGTGCCAGCAGCTTGGGAGGGCAGGGGGCCTACTCTGGAAACACCATATATTTT. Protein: CASSLGGQGAYSGNTIYF.

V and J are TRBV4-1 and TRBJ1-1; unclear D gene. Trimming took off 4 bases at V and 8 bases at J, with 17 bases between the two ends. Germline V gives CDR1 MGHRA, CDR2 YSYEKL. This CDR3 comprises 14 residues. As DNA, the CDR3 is TGCGCCAGCAGCCCCTTCGGAAGAGAGCAGGAAGCTTTCTTT. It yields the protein CASSPFGREQEAFF.

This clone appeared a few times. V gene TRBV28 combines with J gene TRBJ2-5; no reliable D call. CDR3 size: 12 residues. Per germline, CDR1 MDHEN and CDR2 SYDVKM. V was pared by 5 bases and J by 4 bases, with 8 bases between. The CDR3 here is CASSLTRETQYF. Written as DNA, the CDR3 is TGTGCCAGCAGTCTCACCCGAGAGACCCAGTACTTC.